This TCR beta chain was documented in a study of patients and donors after allogeneic stem cell transplantation. TCRdb analysed the RT-PCR reads with MiXCR anew, one entry per CDR3 protein. The data hold 800,000 to 1,000,000 distinct CDR3 sequences, with around 17% observed a single time. The germline V gene encodes CDR1 SGHRS and CDR2 YFSETQ. The CDR3 runs 14 residues. V gave up 1 base and J gave up 0 bases, with 8 bases separating them. The sequenced sample consisted of blood, either unsorted or a sorted T cell fraction (not recorded which). The J gene is TRBJ2-7, the V gene TRBV5-1; D unresolved. The receptor was derived from a human donor who was either an allogeneic HSCT recipient or a stem cell or donor lymphocyte infusion donor (not recorded which). It is not recorded whose cells these are; they may come from a transplant donor. CDR3 in DNA: TGCGCCAGCAGCTTGTCGGTCACCTCCTACGAGCAGTACTTC. It codes for CASSLSVTSYEQYF.